The entry below gives a single TCR beta chain sequence along with its context. Ten or more counts support this clone. The antigen it recognizes is unknown. The CDR3 end falls 3 residues outside the read, so it is completed with the germline J gene. This sample is drawn from a study of T cell clonality in common variable immunodeficiency (dated by TCRdb to the mid-2010s). Results the study describes overall, beyond this receptor: Despite equal DNA input, controls averaged around 80,000 unique sequences per sample versus about 32,000 in CVID samples. CVID TCRbeta sequences reportedly showed fewer deletions and N-nucleotide insertions and lacked highly modified clones with 13 or more V deletions. Correlations between repertoire features and clinical complications were limited by patient heterogeneity within the CVID cohort. It was noted by the authors that sequencing of the repertoires of T cell subpopulations would be needed to clarify the cause of the increased clonality in CVID. CVID subjects shared fewer TCRbeta clones with each other than healthy controls did (p < 0.0001). TCRbeta clonality was higher in CVID subjects than in healthy controls (t-test p = 0.018), and the increase was most characteristic of about a third of subjects.

For sequencing input, CVID and control samples contributed equivalent amounts of genomic DNA. For every sample, a 60 bp segment covering the rearranged TCRbeta CDR3 region was amplified and then sequenced. The immunoSEQ assay, a bias-corrected multiplex PCR combined with high-throughput sequencing, was used to amplify TCRbeta. In the paper's pipeline: Each unique nucleotide sequence was treated as a clone and annotated with V, D and J genes, copy number and frequency. Sequences were labeled productive if in frame, and non-productive if out of frame or containing stop codons. As previously described, Shannon's entropy was used to calculate clonality. The predicted amino acid sequences of productive clones were used to derive the mean CDR3 Kyte-Doolittle hydropathy. Hierarchical clustering of scaled V gene usage was performed with the R hclust function using Manhattan distance and complete linkage. Clone sharing by CDR3 amino acid sequence was assessed by resampling 12 repertoires per group over 100 rounds. The repertoires were searched for 70 published EBV-specific TCRbeta sequences and 245 published CMV-specific TCRbeta sequences. Two CVID samples yielding fewer than 10,000 sequences were excluded from analysis, leaving approximately 40 CVID repertoires. TCRdb took this table from immuneACCESS and kept in-frame rearrangements with V and J called. Such tables lack part of the clones; where checked against another copy, unresolved V genes explain under half of the gap, and the rest is unexplained. The DNA gave D and trimming, while V, J and clone size come from that table. The sample comprises tens of thousands of clones, and every one was counted more than once. 3.5% to 4.5% of the sample rests with the top ten.

V is cut by 5 bases and J by 3 bases, and the space between the germline ends is 13 bases. From the cysteine up to the phenylalanine, the CDR3 has a length of 13 residues. Only the CDR3 bases that were read are kept: 30 of them, in frame from base 1. CDR1 and CDR2 were assigned from the germline V gene (reference sequence) as DFQATT and SNEGSKA. Most CVID patients and most healthy controls were of Caucasian heritage. From each donor, roughly 5 to 8.5 ml of heparinized peripheral whole blood was collected. Genomic DNA from adults with common variable immune deficiency (CVID) and from healthy adult controls was used to sequence TCRbeta CDR3 repertoires. The control group comprised some 22 healthy adult volunteers, about 12 female and around ten male, aged roughly 20 to 66 years with a mean age of roughly 32. Diluted blood was density-centrifuged over Hypaque 1077 or Ficoll-Paque to isolate peripheral blood mononuclear cells. Genomic DNA was extracted from unsorted mononuclear cells by Qiagen column purification or by a centrifugation-based method.

This sequence originates from a person aged 18 to 75 in good health. The sample was peripheral blood mononuclear cells. The sequence is built from TRBV20-1 and TRBJ1-2; too little of a D gene remains to name it. The covered CDR3 bases are TGCAGTGCTTCCGAGGTCTTTCACTATGGC. It is translated as CSASEVFHYG. The whole CDR3 is CSASEVFHYGYTF.